This is a list of T cell receptor beta chains from one sample in a study of T cell repertoires and Cas9 in healthy adults. The protocol was immunoSEQ multiplex PCR, while the TCRdb copy is restricted to in-frame clones and leaves out a portion. The sample shows a few hundred clones, around 90% of them seen only once. Sequencing was carried out using SpCas9-reactive CD4+ effector T cells (CD137+, CD154-, CD25-, CD127+) from PBMCs; culture status not recorded. Receptor source: a human donor in good health. The CDR3 runs from the conserved cysteine through the conserved F or W. Each record gives: V gene, clone size, CDR3 length, D gene, J gene, CDR3 protein, CDR3 DNA. A D gene is named only where the DNA matches it firmly. Not every row has a clone size; where given, it reads once, few, many or a size class.

>TRBV6-5|.|14|.|TRBJ1-2
CASSYFGREYGYTF
TGTGCCAGCAGTTACTTTGGCAGGGAATATGGCTACACCTTC
>TRBV19|.|13|.|TRBJ1-1
CASRSGPNTEAFF
TGTGCCAGTAGGAGCGGGCCGAACACTGAAGCTTTCTTT
>TRBV19|once|15|TRBD1|TRBJ2-6
CASSPGGVGANVLTF
TGTGCCAGTAGTCCAGGGGGAGTTGGGGCCAACGTCCTGACTTTC
>TRBV29-1|.|12|.|TRBJ1-2
CSGLSGTRGYTF
TGCAGCGGCCTCTCAGGGACTCGAGGCTACACCTTC
>TRBV7-9|once|14|TRBD1|TRBJ1-1
CASSLGGWNTEAFF
TGTGCCAGCAGCCTAGGGGGCTGGAACACTGAAGCTTTCTTT
>TRBV7-2|once|11|.|TRBJ2-5
CASSLQKTQYF
TGTGCCAGCAGCTTACAAAAGACCCAGTACTTC
>TRBV9|.|13|TRBD1|TRBJ1-2
CASSGGQGYGYTF
TGTGCCAGCAGCGGAGGACAGGGGTATGGCTACACCTTC
>TRBV29-1|few|14|TRBD1|TRBJ2-3
CSGSRDRGTDTQYF
TGCAGCGGGAGCCGGGACAGGGGCACAGATACGCAGTATTTT
>TRBV7-2|.|13|TRBD1|TRBJ2-7
CASSLVAGGEQYF
TGTGCCAGCAGCTTAGTCGCAGGGGGCGAGCAGTACTTC
>TRBV5-1|.|16|TRBD1|TRBJ1-1
CASSYWTGGLSTEAFF
TGCGCCAGCAGCTACTGGACAGGGGGGCTGAGCACTGAAGCTTTCTTT
>TRBV5-1|.|15|TRBD2|TRBJ2-5
CASSPGLAVQETQYF
TGCGCCAGCAGCCCGGGACTAGCGGTCCAAGAGACCCAGTACTTC
>TRBV5-1|.|14|.|TRBJ1-1
CASSWPDEHTEAFF
TGCGCCAGCAGCTGGCCCGACGAGCACACTGAAGCTTTCTTT
>TRBV5-1|.|15|TRBD2|TRBJ2-3
CASSLGGTSRDTQYF
TGCGCCAGCAGCTTGGGGGGGACTAGCCGAGATACGCAGTATTTT
>TRBV6-1|once|12|.|TRBJ1-1
CASRHSNTEAFF
TGTGCCAGCAGACACTCGAACACTGAAGCTTTCTTT
>TRBV11-2|.|16|TRBD2|TRBJ2-7
CASSLGTSRVPYEQYF
TGTGCCAGCAGCTTGGGGACTAGCAGGGTCCCCTACGAGCAGTACTTC
>TRBV2|once|16|TRBD2|TRBJ2-3
CASSGTSGRPTDTQYF
TGTGCCAGCAGTGGGACTAGCGGGCGTCCCACAGATACGCAGTATTTT
>TRBV6-5|.|16|.|TRBJ1-6
CASSWAVRSGNSPLHF
TGTGCCAGCAGTTGGGCTGTGAGGTCGGGGAATTCACCCCTCCACTTT
>TRBV6-6|.|15|.|TRBJ1-1
CASSYVVGGTTEAFF
TGTGCCAGCAGTTATGTGGTGGGAGGGACGACTGAAGCTTTCTTT
>TRBV9|.|15|.|TRBJ1-1
CASSETGKRNTEAFF
TGTGCCAGCAGCGAAACAGGGAAGAGGAACACTGAAGCTTTCTTT
>TRBV4-1|.|13|.|TRBJ1-1
CASKEGTATEAFF
TGCGCCAGCAAGGAAGGGACGGCCACTGAAGCTTTCTTT
>TRBV28|.|13|TRBD1|TRBJ1-2
CASSRDRGISYTF
TGTGCCAGCAGTCGGGACAGGGGGATTAGCTACACCTTC
>TRBV19|.|15|TRBD1|TRBJ1-5
CASSIRTGYNQPQHF
TGTGCCAGTAGTATTAGGACAGGCTACAATCAGCCCCAGCATTTT
>TRBV20-1|.|11|.|TRBJ2-7
CSATTAYEQYF
TGCAGTGCTACCACCGCGTACGAGCAGTACTTC
>TRBV5-1|.|18|.|TRBJ1-3
CASSLAGIRPNSGNTIYF
TGCGCCAGCAGCTTGGCAGGGATTCGCCCGAACTCTGGAAACACCATATATTTT
>TRBV9|.|16|.|TRBJ2-6
CASFLVYQSRANVLTF
TGTGCCAGCTTCTTAGTGTACCAAAGTCGGGCCAACGTCCTGACTTTC
>TRBV7-9|.|18|TRBD1|TRBJ2-1
CASSLVGRAGGSYNEQFF
TGTGCCAGCAGCTTAGTAGGAAGAGCAGGGGGCTCCTACAATGAGCAGTTCTTC
>TRBV7-9|.|13|.|TRBJ1-1
CASSLVRKPEGFF
TGTGCCAGCAGCTTAGTCAGAAAGCCCGAGGGCTTCTTT
>TRBV5-5|.|14|.|TRBJ2-1
CASSSPERTNEQFF
TGTGCCAGCAGCTCGCCGGAGCGGACGAATGAGCAGTTCTTC
>TRBV10-1|.|13|.|TRBJ2-7
CASSDDGNYEQYF
TGCGCCAGCAGTGACGACGGGAACTACGAGCAGTACTTC